These 8 T cell receptor beta chains originate from one sample sequenced in a study of blood T cell repertoires in COVID-19. Sequencing was performed with immunoSEQ multiplex PCR; in TCRdb, only in-frame clones are kept and a portion is missing. The data show about 120,000 clones, 80% to 90% seen once. Sequenced material: peripheral blood. The receptors were sampled from a human donor in a cohort sampled during active COVID-19.

A single count supports this clone. J is TRBJ2-5 and V is TRBV2, with D possibly matching TRBD2 (5 bases). The ends were cut back, 7 bases at V and 7 bases at J, with 10 bases in the middle. The CDR3 spans 11 residues. Per germline, CDR1 SNHLY and CDR2 FYNNEI. The CDR3 nucleotides read TGTGCCAGCACCCTTGAGGGGACCCAGTACTTC. Protein sequence: CASTLEGTQYF.

V and J are TRBV6-1 and TRBJ1-5; 10 bases agree with TRBD1. Germline loops: CDR1 MNHNS, CDR2 SASEGT. The CDR3 is made up of 17 amino acids. Trimming removed 4 bases from V and 0 bases from J; junction bases left unmatched: 6. The CDR3 bases are TGTGCCAGCAGTGCTAGGACAGGGGGATATAGCAATCAGCCCCAGCATTTT. Its protein product is CASSARTGGYSNQPQHF.

The rearrangement uses TRBV5-6 and TRBJ2-3; 11 bases agree with TRBD1. This CDR3 contains 15 residues. Trimming cost V 4 bases and J 2 bases; bases outside gene matches: 3. Germline V gene sequence: CDR1 SGHDT, CDR2 YYEEEE. Here the CDR3 DNA reads TGTGCCAGCAGCAAAGGACAGGGGGCCACAGATACGCAGTATTTT. Translating gives CASSKGQGATDTQYF.

V is TRBV18 and J is TRBJ1-6, with 7 bases lining up with TRBD1. Per germline, CDR1 KGHSH and CDR2 LQKENI. CDR3 length: 13 residues. Unmatched junction bases numbered 3, after V lost 3 bases and J lost 10 bases. The CDR3 protein is CASSPAGGSPLHF. The CDR3 DNA sequence: TGTGCCAGCTCACCGGCAGGGGGGTCACCCCTCCACTTT.

The genes are TRBV6-6 and TRBJ2-6; 8 nucleotides agree with TRBD2. In germline, CDR1 is MNHNY, CDR2 SVGAGI (reference sequence). The CDR3 loop spans 17 amino acids. V lost 5 bases and J lost 0; bases outside the gene matches: 6. In nucleotides, the CDR3 is TGTGCCAGCAGTCTCGGAGCGGGGGTCTCTGGGGCCAACGTCCTGACTTTC. This translates into CASSLGAGVSGANVLTF.

The chain combines TRBV5-6 with TRBJ1-1; 9 bases agree with TRBD1. This CDR3 region has 15 residues. Losses at the gene ends were 4 bases for V and 4 bases for J; bases not matched to a gene: 8. In germline, CDR1 is SGHDT, CDR2 YYEEEE. This CDR3 reads CASSRLDRGRTEAFF. The CDR3 DNA follows: TGTGCCAGCAGCCGATTGGACAGGGGTCGCACTGAAGCTTTCTTT.

The V call is TRBV27, the J call TRBJ2-7; 8 bases line up with TRBD2. Germline CDR1 MNHEY, CDR2 SMNVEV (reference sequence). The CDR3 has 16 amino acids. V lost 5 bases to trimming and J lost 3 bases; unmatched junction nucleotides: 12. Written as DNA, the CDR3 is TGTGCCAGCAGTCTAGAGGGAAGCGGGGGCTACTACGAGCAGTACTTC. Its translation: CASSLEGSGGYYEQYF.

The genes are TRBV1 and TRBJ2-3; the DNA was not compared with TRBD2, the D call given in the table. TRBV1 is given as a pseudogene. This CDR3 is built from 17 residues. CDR3 region: CTSSQASTGGRTDTQYF. The CDR3 DNA reads TGCACCAGCAGCCAAGCTTCAACGGGGGGCCGCACAGATACGCAGTATTTT.